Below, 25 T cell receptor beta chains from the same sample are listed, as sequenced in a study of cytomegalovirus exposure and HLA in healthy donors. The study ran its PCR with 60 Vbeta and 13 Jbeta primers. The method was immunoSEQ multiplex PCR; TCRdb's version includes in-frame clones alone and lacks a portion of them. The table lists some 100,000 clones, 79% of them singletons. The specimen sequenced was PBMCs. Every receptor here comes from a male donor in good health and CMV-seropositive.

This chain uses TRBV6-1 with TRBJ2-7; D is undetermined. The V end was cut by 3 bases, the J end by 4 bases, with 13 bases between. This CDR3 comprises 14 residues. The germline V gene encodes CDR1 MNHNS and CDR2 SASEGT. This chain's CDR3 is CASSESSGFYEQYF. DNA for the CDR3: TGTGCCAGCAGTGAGTCTTCGGGTTTTTACGAGCAGTACTTC.

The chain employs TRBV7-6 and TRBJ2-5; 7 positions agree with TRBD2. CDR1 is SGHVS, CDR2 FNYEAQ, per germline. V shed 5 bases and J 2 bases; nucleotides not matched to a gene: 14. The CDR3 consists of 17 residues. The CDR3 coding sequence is TGTGCCAGCAGCCCCCGGGTAGCGGGCCATCTTCAAGAGACCCAGTACTTC. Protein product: CASSPRVAGHLQETQYF.

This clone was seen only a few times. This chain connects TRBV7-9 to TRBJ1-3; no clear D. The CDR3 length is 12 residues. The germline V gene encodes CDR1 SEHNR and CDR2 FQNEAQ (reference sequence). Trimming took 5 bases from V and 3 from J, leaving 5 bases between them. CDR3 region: CASSPGGNTIYF. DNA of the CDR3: TGTGCCAGCAGCCCGGGTGGAAACACCATATATTTT. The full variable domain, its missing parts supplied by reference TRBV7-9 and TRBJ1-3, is DTGVSQNPRHKITKRGQNVTFRCDPISEHNRLYWYRQTLGQGPEFLTYFQNEAQLEKSRLLSDRFSAERPKGSFSTLEIQRTEQGDSAMYLCASSPGGNTIYFGEGSWLTVV.

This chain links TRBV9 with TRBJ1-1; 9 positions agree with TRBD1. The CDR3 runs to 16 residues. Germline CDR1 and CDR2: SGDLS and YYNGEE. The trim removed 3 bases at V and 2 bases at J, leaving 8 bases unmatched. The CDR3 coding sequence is TGTGCCAGCAGCGGCGGACAGGGGCCTATAAACACTGAAGCTTTCTTT. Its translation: CASSGGQGPINTEAFF.

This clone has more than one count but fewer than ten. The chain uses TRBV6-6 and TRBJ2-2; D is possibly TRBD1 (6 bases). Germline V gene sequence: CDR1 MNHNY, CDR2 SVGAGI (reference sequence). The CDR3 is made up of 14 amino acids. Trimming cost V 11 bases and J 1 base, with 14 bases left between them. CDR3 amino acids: CASLRGLNTGELFF. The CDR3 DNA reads TGTGCCTCCCTTAGGGGGTTGAACACCGGGGAGCTGTTTTTT.

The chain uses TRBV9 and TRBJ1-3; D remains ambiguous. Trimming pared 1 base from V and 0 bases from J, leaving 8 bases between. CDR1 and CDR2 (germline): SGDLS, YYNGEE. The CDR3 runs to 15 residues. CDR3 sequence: CASSVTAVSGNTIYF. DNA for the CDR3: TGTGCCAGCAGCGTAACCGCAGTCTCTGGAAACACCATATATTTT.

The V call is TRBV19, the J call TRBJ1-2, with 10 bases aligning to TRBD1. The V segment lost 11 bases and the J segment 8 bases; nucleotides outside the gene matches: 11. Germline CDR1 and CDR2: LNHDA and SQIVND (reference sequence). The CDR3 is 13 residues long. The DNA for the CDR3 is TGTGCCGGTCGGGACAGGGGCGTCGGAGGCTACACCTTC. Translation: CAGRDRGVGGYTF.

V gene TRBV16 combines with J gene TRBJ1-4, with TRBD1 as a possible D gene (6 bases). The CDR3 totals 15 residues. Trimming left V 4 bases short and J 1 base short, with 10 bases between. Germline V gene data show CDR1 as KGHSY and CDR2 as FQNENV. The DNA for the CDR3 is TGTGCCAGCAGCCGCCAACAGGGAACTAATGAAAAACTGTTTTTT. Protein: CASSRQQGTNEKLFF.

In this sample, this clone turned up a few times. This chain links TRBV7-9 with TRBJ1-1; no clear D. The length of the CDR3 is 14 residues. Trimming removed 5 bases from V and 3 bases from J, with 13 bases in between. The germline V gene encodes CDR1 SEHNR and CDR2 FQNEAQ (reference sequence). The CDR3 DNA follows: TGTGCCAGCAGCACACAGCCGGATTACACTGAAGCTTTCTTT. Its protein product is CASSTQPDYTEAFF.

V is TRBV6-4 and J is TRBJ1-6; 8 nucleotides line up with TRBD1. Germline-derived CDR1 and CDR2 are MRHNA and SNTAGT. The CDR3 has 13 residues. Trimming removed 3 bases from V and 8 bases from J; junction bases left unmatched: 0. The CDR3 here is CASSETGDSPLHF. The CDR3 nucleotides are TGTGCCAGCAGTGAGACAGGGGATTCACCCCTCCACTTT.

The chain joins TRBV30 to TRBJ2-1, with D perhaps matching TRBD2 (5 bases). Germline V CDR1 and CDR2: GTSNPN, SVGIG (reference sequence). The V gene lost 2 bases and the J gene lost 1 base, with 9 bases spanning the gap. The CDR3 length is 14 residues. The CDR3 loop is CAWSISESYNEQFF. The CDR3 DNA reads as TGTGCCTGGAGTATTAGCGAGTCCTACAATGAGCAGTTCTTC.

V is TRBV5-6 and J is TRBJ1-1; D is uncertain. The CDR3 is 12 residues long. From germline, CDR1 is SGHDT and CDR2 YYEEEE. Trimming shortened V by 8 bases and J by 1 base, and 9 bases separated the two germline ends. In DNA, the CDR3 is TGTGCCAGTCATAGAGGGAACACTGAAGCTTTCTTT. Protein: CASHRGNTEAFF.

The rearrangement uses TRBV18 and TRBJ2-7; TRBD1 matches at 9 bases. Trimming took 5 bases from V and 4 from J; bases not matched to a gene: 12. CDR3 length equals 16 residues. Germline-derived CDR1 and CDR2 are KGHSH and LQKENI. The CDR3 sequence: CASSDPGQGGLYEQYF. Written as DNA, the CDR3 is TGTGCCAGCTCAGATCCGGGACAGGGTGGTTTGTACGAGCAGTACTTC.

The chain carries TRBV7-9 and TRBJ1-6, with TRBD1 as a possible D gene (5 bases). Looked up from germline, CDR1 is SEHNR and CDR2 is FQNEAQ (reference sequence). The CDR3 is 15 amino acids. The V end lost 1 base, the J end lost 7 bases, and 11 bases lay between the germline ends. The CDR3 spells CASSLGQGGNSPLHF. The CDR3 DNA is TGTGCCAGCAGCTTAGGTCAGGGAGGAAATTCACCCCTCCACTTT.

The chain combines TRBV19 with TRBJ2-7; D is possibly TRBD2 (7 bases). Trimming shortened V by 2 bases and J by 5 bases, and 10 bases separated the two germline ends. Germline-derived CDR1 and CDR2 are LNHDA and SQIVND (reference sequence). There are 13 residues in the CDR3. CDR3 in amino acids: CASSIRGADEQYF. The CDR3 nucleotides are TGTGCCAGTAGTATACGGGGGGCTGACGAGCAGTACTTC.

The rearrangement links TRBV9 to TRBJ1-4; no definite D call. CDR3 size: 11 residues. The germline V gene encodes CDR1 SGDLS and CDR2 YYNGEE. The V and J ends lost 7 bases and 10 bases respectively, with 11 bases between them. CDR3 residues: CASSPPSKLFF. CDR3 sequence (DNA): TGTGCCAGCTCTCCCCCTTCAAAACTGTTTTTT.

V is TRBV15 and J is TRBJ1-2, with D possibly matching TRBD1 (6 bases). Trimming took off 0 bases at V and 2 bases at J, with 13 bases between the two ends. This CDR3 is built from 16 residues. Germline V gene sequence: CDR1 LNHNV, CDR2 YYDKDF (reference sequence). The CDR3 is CATSREAGALNYGYTF. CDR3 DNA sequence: TGTGCCACCAGCAGAGAGGCGGGGGCGTTGAACTATGGCTACACCTTC.

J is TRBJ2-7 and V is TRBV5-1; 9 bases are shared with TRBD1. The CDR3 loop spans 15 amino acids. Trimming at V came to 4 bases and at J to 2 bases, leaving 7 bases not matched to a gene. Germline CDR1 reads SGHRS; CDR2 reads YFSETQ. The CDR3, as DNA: TGCGCCAGCAGCCTCCCCCGGGACAGGGCCTACGAGCAGTACTTC. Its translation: CASSLPRDRAYEQYF.

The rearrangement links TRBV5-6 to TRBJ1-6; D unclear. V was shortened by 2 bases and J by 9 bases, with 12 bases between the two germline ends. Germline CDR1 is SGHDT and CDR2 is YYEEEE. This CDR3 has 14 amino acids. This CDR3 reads CASSFEGRSSPLHF. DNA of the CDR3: TGTGCCAGCAGCTTTGAAGGGAGAAGTTCACCCCTCCACTTT.

CDR3 in DNA: TGTGCCAGCAGCTTGGGGGGCCGGAGCGGGGGGGCCGGGGAGACCCAGTACTTC. This gives the protein CASSLGGRSGGAGETQYF. This sequence joins TRBV5-4 and TRBJ2-5, with 10 bases identical to TRBD2. V shed 0 bases, J shed 5 bases, and the junction held 13 bases outside the gene matches. Germline V gene data show CDR1 as SGHNT and CDR2 as YYREEE (reference sequence). The length of the CDR3 is 18 residues.

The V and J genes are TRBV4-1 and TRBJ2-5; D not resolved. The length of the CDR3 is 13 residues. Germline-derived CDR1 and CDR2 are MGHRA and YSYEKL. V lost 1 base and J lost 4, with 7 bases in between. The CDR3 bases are TGCGCCAGCAGCCAAGGGCCGGGAGAGACCCAGTACTTC. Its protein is CASSQGPGETQYF.

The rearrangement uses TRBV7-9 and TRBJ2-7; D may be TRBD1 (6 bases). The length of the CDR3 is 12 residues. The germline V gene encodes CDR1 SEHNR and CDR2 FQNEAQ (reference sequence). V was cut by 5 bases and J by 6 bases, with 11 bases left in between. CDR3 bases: TGTGCCAGCAGCCTCCCCAGGGGCGAGCAGTACTTC. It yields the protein CASSLPRGEQYF.

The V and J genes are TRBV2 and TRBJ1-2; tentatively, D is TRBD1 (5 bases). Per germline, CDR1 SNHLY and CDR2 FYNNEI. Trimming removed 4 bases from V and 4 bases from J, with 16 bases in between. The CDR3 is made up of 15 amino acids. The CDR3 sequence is CASSASRGTAYGYTF. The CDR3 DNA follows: TGTGCCAGCAGTGCTTCAAGGGGAACTGCCTATGGCTACACCTTC.

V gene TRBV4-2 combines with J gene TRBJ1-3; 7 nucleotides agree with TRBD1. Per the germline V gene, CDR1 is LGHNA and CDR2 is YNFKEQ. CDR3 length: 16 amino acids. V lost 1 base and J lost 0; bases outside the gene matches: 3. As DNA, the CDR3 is TGTGCCAGCAGCCAAGTGGGGACAGCCTCTGGAAACACCATATATTTT. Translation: CASSQVGTASGNTIYF.

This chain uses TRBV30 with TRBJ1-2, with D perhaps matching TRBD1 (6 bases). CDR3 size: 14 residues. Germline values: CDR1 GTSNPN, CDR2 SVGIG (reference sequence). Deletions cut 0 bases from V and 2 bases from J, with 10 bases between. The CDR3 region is CAWSVRTGNYGYTF. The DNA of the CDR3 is TGTGCCTGGAGTGTAAGAACAGGGAACTATGGCTACACCTTC.